This T cell receptor beta chain was identified in a study of T cells in Graves' hyperthyroidism and ophthalmopathy. This clonotype was found many times. CDR1 and CDR2 (germline): MNHEY, SMNVEV (reference sequence). The CDR3 runs 13 residues. V lost 4 bases, J lost 7 bases, and 6 bases stayed unmatched. Regions amplified from RNA transcripts were the TCR beta CDR3 regions. TCR CDR3 underwent first-round RT-PCR with the HTBI primer set. TCRdb re-derived calls from the multiplex PCR reads in MiXCR, one entry per CDR3 protein. The table has hundreds of thousands of distinct CDR3 sequences, approximately 15% seen once.

This rearrangement joins TRBV27 to TRBJ1-1; TRBD1 agrees at 7 bases. The sequenced sample was blood. This TCR was sampled from a middle-aged woman with Graves' ophthalmopathy. This CDR3 is CASSSQGFGEAFF. The CDR3 DNA reads TGTGCCAGCAGTTCACAGGGGTTCGGTGAAGCTTTCTTT.